A selection of T cell receptor beta chains follows, all from one sample in a study of cytomegalovirus exposure and HLA in healthy donors. TCRdb's table, derived via immunoSEQ multiplex PCR, lists solely in-frame clones and lacks some. The sample lists approximately 150,000 clones, about 80% seen once, with under 3% in the top ten. The sequencing sample was made of PBMCs. These receptors were obtained from a female donor in good health and CMV-seronegative. CDR3s include the opening cysteine and the closing phenylalanine or tryptophan. A D gene is named only where the DNA matches it firmly. Not all rows give a size; the values are once, few, many and, for expanded clones, a class.

d_gene,abundance,v_gene,j_gene,CDR3nt,CDR3aa
TRBD1,.,TRBV7-7,TRBJ1-4,TGTGCCAGCAGCTTGCGACAGGGTGAAAAACTGTTTTTT,CASSLRQGEKLFF
TRBD1,.,TRBV10-2,TRBJ2-7,TGCGCCAGCAGTGGGGGCCGGGACAGGGCTACAGGCGAGCAGTACTTC,CASSGGRDRATGEQYF
.,.,TRBV30,TRBJ1-5,TGTGCCTGGAGTGGGGGGCAGGGCTTTCAGCCCCAGCATTTT,CAWSGGQGFQPQHF
.,.,TRBV5-6,TRBJ1-3,TGTGCCAGCAGCTTGGGACAAAGCTCTGGAAACACCATATATTTT,CASSLGQSSGNTIYF
.,.,TRBV2,TRBJ1-4,TGTGCCAGCAGTAGGGTATTAGCAGGGTCCGGTGGAAAACTGTTTTTT,CASSRVLAGSGGKLFF
TRBD1,.,TRBV11-1,TRBJ1-2,TGTGCCAGCAGCCGAGAGGACAGGTGGGGCTACACCTTC,CASSREDRWGYTF
TRBD2,.,TRBV28,TRBJ2-3,TGTGCCAGCATGGCTAGCGGAATCACAGATACGCAGTATTTT,CASMASGITDTQYF
.,.,TRBV28,TRBJ2-6,TGTGCCAGCCACGAGCGAGGGACTGGGGCCAACGTCCTGACTTTC,CASHERGTGANVLTF
TRBD1,.,TRBV11-2,TRBJ2-5,TGTGCCAGCAGCTTAGGTCGGGGTACCGGGACAGGGGGCTGGGAGACCCAGTACTTC,CASSLGRGTGTGGWETQYF
.,once,TRBV29-1,TRBJ1-2,TGCAGCGTAATGACCGGGAACTATGGCTACACCTTC,CSVMTGNYGYTF
.,.,TRBV15,TRBJ2-6,TGTGCCACCAGCCCCCGTAGCTCTGGGGCCAACGTCCTGACTTTC,CATSPRSSGANVLTF
TRBD2,.,TRBV9,TRBJ2-6,TGTGCCAGCAGCGTAGCCCCGGGACTAGCGGGAGAAGGGAGCTCTGGGGCCAACGTCCTGACTTTC,CASSVAPGLAGEGSSGANVLTF
.,once,TRBV4-1,TRBJ2-2,TGCGCCAGCAGCCCAAACCCCAGTGCGAACACCGGGGAGCTGTTTTTT,CASSPNPSANTGELFF
TRBD1,once,TRBV7-4,TRBJ1-5,TGTGCCAGCCCCTACACCGGGACAGGGGGCCAACCAAGCAATCAGCCCCAGCATTTT,CASPYTGTGGQPSNQPQHF
.,.,TRBV6-1,TRBJ2-7,TGTGCCAGCAGATCGCCTATTGCCTACGAGCAGTACTTC,CASRSPIAYEQYF
.,.,TRBV27,TRBJ1-1,TGTGCCAGCAGTTCGGAACCCCGAGGGAACACTGAAGCTTTCTTT,CASSSEPRGNTEAFF
.,.,TRBV28,TRBJ1-2,TGTGCCAGCAGGTTCGGGGTTTTAGGCTACCCCTTC,CASRFGVLGYPF
TRBD1,.,TRBV6-5,TRBJ1-2,TGTGCCAGCAGTTACACGGGACAGGGAAACTATGGCTACACCTTC,CASSYTGQGNYGYTF
.,.,TRBV7-2,TRBJ2-1,TGTGCCAGCAGCTTAGGGGGCGGGGCTACCAATGAGCAGTTCTTC,CASSLGGGATNEQFF
TRBD1,.,TRBV9,TRBJ2-7,TGTGCCAGCAGCGTAGCAGGGGGAGATGGGTACGAGCAGTACTTC,CASSVAGGDGYEQYF
TRBD1,.,TRBV11-1,TRBJ2-2,TGTGCCAGCAGCCGCGCAAATACCGGGACAGCCACCGGGGAGCTGTTTTTT,CASSRANTGTATGELFF
.,once,TRBV21-1,TRBJ2-6,TGTGCCAGCTACTCGGGCGGGTCTGGGGCCAACGTCCTGACTTTC,CASYSGGSGANVLTF
.,few,TRBV4-1,TRBJ2-7,TGCGCCAGCAGCCAAAACGGACAGCCCCTCTACGAGCAGTACTTC,CASSQNGQPLYEQYF
.,.,TRBV10-3,TRBJ1-2,TGTGCCATCAGTGACCAGGGGATCTCTAACTATGGCTACACCTTC,CAISDQGISNYGYTF
.,few,TRBV5-4,TRBJ2-1,TGTGCCAGCAGCTTGGGCCGGGGAAGAATTGCGGAGCAGTTCTTC,CASSLGRGRIAEQFF
.,.,TRBV9,TRBJ1-1,TGTGCCAGCAGCTCCCGGGGGGACACTGAAGCTTTCTTT,CASSSRGDTEAFF
TRBD2,.,TRBV30,TRBJ2-1,TGTGCCTGGGGGGGGGCTAGCGGGAGCTACAATGAGCAGTTCTTC,CAWGGASGSYNEQFF
.,once,TRBV2,TRBJ1-5,TGTGCCAGCAGTGAAGATTATAGCAATCAGCCCCAGCATTTT,CASSEDYSNQPQHF
TRBD1,few,TRBV2,TRBJ1-1,TGTGAGAGGGGGACAGGGCGGACTGAAGCTTTCTTT,CERGTGRTEAFF
TRBD2,many,TRBV6-6,TRBJ2-3,TGTGCCAGCAGTTACTCATCTAGCGGGAGGGCCGATACGCAGTATTTT,CASSYSSSGRADTQYF
.,once,TRBV27,TRBJ2-1,TGTGCCAGCAGTTTATCGGGGAGGCGGGACAATGAGCAGTTCTTC,CASSLSGRRDNEQFF
.,.,TRBV6-1,TRBJ2-7,TGTGCCAGCAGTGAAGAGGGCAGGGAGGTTATGGGCTCCTACGAGCGGTACTTC,CASSEEGREVMGSYERYF
.,.,TRBV7-3,TRBJ2-5,TGTGCCAGCAGCCCGAACTCCCAAGAGACCCAGTACTTC,CASSPNSQETQYF
.,.,TRBV30,TRBJ2-3,TGTGCCTGGAGTGCCAAAGATACGCAGTATTTT,CAWSAKDTQYF
.,few,TRBV7-6,TRBJ1-1,TGTGCCAGCAGCTTAAGCCGTAACACTGAAGCTTTCTTT,CASSLSRNTEAFF
TRBD2,.,TRBV2,TRBJ2-1,TGTGCCAGCAGTGGAGACTTACTAGCGGGAGGAAGCAATGAGCAGTTCTTC,CASSGDLLAGGSNEQFF
.,.,TRBV11-3,TRBJ1-1,TGTGCCAGCAGCTTAGAGGGACAGAACACTGAAGCTTTCTTT,CASSLEGQNTEAFF
.,.,TRBV4-1,TRBJ2-7,TGCGCCAGCAGCCAAGTTGTCCTCGGCGGGGCCTCCTACGAGCAGTACTTC,CASSQVVLGGASYEQYF
TRBD2,.,TRBV6-1,TRBJ2-7,TGTGCCAGCAGTGAAGATCCTAGCGGACACTACGAGCAGTACTTC,CASSEDPSGHYEQYF
TRBD2,.,TRBV9,TRBJ2-1,TGTGCCAGCAGCCTTGGGGCGGGGGGACGCAATGAGCAGTTCTTC,CASSLGAGGRNEQFF
.,.,TRBV9,TRBJ2-1,TGTGCCAGCAGCGCGCTCGCTTCCGTAGCGGAGCAGTTCTTC,CASSALASVAEQFF
TRBD2,once,TRBV18,TRBJ2-1,TGTGCCAGCTCACCACTACTAGCGGGAGTCCCCAATGAGCAGTTCTTC,CASSPLLAGVPNEQFF
TRBD2,.,TRBV6-1,TRBJ2-2,TGCGCCAGACGGGACGGGGGGACCGGGGAGCTGTTTTTT,CARRDGGTGELFF
TRBD1,.,TRBV28,TRBJ1-2,TGTGCCAGCAGACCTACAGGGGGCGAGGGCTATGGCTACACCTTC,CASRPTGGEGYGYTF
TRBD1,.,TRBV7-2,TRBJ1-1,TGTGCCAGCAGCATACGGACAGGGCAATACACTGAAGCTTTCTTT,CASSIRTGQYTEAFF
TRBD1,.,TRBV9,TRBJ1-3,TGTGCCAGCAGCGCCCGCTTACAGGGGGCTTATGGAAACACCATATATTTT,CASSARLQGAYGNTIYF
TRBD1,.,TRBV6-1,TRBJ2-7,TGTGCCAGCAGTGGGACAGGGGACTACTCCTACGAGCAGTACTTC,CASSGTGDYSYEQYF